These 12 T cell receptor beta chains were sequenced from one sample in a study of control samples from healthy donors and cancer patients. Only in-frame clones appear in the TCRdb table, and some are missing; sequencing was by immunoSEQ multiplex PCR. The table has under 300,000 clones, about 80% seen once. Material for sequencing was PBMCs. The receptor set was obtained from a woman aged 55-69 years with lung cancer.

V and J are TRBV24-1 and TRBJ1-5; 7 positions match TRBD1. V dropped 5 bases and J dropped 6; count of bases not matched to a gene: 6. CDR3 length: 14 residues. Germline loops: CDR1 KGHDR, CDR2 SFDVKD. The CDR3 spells CATSATGDSQPQHF. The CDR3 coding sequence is TGTGCCACCAGTGCTACAGGGGATTCTCAGCCCCAGCATTTT.

The CDR3 DNA reads as TGCGGCGGACAGCCGATCAATCAGCCCCAGCATTTT. Its protein product is CGGQPINQPQHF. V and J are TRBV21-1 and TRBJ1-5; TRBD1 is the table's D call and was not checked against the DNA. TRBV21-1 is reported as a pseudogene. CDR3 length equals 12 residues.

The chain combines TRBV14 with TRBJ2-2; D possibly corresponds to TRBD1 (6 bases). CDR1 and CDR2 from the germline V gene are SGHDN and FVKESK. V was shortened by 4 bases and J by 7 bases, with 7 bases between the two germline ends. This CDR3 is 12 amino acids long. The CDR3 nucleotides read TGTGCCAGCAGCCCCAGGGGCGGGGAGCTGTTTTTT. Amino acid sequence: CASSPRGGELFF. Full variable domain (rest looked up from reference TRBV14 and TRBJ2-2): EAGVTQFPSHSVIEKGQTVTLRCDPISGHDNLYWYRRVMGKEIKFLLHFVKESKQDESGMPNNRFLAERTGGTYSTLKVQPAELEDSGVYFCASSPRGGELFFGEGSRLTVL.

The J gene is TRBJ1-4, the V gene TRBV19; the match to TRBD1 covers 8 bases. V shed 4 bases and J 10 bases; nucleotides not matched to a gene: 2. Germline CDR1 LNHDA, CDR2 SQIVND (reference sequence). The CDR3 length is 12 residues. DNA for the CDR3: TGTGCCAGTAGTACCGACAGGGGAAAACTGTTTTTT. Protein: CASSTDRGKLFF.

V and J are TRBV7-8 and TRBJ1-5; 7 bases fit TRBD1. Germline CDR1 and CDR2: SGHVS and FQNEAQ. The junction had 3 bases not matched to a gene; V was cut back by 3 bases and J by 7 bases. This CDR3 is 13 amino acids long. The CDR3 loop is CASSLGQLQPQHF. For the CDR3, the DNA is TGTGCCAGCAGCTTGGGACAGCTACAGCCCCAGCATTTT.

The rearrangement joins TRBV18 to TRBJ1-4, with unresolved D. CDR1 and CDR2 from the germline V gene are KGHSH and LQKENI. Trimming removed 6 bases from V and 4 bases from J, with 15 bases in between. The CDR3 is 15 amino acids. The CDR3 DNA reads TGTGCCAGCTCCGCACTGGCGGTTAATAATGAAAAACTGTTTTTT. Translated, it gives CASSALAVNNEKLFF.

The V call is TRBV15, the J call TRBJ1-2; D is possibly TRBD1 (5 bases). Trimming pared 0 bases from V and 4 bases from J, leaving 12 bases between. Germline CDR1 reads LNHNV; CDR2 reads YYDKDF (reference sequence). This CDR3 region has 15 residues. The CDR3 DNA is TGTGCCACCAGCAGAGATAGGGGTGCAGGCTATGGCTACACCTTC. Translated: CATSRDRGAGYGYTF.

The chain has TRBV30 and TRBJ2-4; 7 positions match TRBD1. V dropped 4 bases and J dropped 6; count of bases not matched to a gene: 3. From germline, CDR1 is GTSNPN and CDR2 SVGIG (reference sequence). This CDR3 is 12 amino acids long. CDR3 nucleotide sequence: TGTGCCTGGAAGGGACAGTTAAACATTCAGTACTTC. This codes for CAWKGQLNIQYF.

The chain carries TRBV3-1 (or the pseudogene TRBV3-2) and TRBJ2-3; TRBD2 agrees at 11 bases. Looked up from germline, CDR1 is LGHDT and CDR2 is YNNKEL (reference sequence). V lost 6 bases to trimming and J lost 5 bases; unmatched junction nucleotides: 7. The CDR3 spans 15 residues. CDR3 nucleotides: TGTGCCAGCAGGTCACTAGCGGGAGTGGTAGATACGCAGTATTTT. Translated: CASRSLAGVVDTQYF.

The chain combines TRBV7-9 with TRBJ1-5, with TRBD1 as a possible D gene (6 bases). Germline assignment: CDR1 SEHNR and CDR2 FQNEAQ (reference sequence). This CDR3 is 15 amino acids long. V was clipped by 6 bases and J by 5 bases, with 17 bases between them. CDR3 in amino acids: CASRPGVQGDQPQHF. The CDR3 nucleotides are TGTGCCAGCAGACCAGGGGTACAGGGAGATCAGCCCCAGCATTTT.

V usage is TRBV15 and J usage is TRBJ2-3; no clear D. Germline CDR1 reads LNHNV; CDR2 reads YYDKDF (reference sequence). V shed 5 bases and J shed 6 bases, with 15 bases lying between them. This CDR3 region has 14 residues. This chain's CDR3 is CATSPPRTPDTQYF. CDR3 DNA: TGTGCCACCAGCCCCCCTAGGACCCCCGATACGCAGTATTTT. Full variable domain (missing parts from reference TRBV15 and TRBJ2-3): DAMVIQNPRYQVTQFGKPVTLSCSQTLNHNVMYWYQQKSSQAPKLLFHYYDKDFNNEADTPDNFQSRRPNTSFCFLDIRSPGLGDTAMYLCATSPPRTPDTQYFGPGTRLTVL.

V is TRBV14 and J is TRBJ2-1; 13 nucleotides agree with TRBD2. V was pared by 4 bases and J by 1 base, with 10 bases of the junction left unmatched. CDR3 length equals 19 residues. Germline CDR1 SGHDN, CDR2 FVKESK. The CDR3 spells CASSPGGQLAGGSYNEQFF. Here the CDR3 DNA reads TGTGCCAGCAGCCCCGGGGGTCAACTAGCGGGAGGGTCCTACAATGAGCAGTTCTTC.